Listed below are T cell receptor beta chains from one sample, sequenced in a study of tumor-infiltrating lymphocytes in oesophageal squamous cell carcinoma. TCRdb re-derived calls from the PCR reads in MiXCR, one entry per CDR3 protein. The data show about 23,000 distinct CDR3 sequences, around 40% seen once. The sequencing sample was made of esophageal tumor tissue. These receptors were collected from a male donor with esophageal squamous cell carcinoma. The CDR3 runs from the conserved cysteine through the conserved F or W.

CDR3 protein	V gene	J gene
CASTLRVYNEQFF	TRBV11-2	TRBJ2-1
CASSLESTDTQYF	TRBV5-1	TRBJ2-3
CATSRSLGLAGGGDEQFF	TRBV15	TRBJ2-1
CASIMRPNTGELFF	TRBV6-1	TRBJ2-2
CASSVVPNTGELFF	TRBV9	TRBJ2-2
CASSSIRDRGFWETQYF	TRBV7-8	-
CASSLGSGSYNEQFF	TRBV12-3/TRBV12-4	TRBJ2-1
CASSLWGVNEQFF	TRBV12-3/TRBV12-4	-
CASSLGSRGQYYGYTF	TRBV28	TRBJ1-2
CASSVGQSDYSDTQYF	TRBV9	TRBJ2-3
CASSDPGLTQETQYF	TRBV25-1	TRBJ2-5
CASSQVRTVAGGGRGQYF	TRBV14	TRBJ2-5
CASTSGHSGTDTQYF	TRBV6-6	TRBJ2-3
CASSLEGQGADEQYF	TRBV5-1	TRBJ2-5
CASRLEGARYEQYF	TRBV12-3/TRBV12-4	-
CASSLVVAGGGYNEQYF	TRBV7-8	-
CASWGTTHTEAFF	TRBV6-1	TRBJ1-1
CASKLSGEDEQYF	TRBV10-2	-
CASSFGGGVGETQYF	TRBV12-3/TRBV12-4	TRBJ2-5
CASSLSGYSNEQFF	TRBV7-7	TRBJ2-1
CASSYSLLGSSRDGYTF	TRBV6-6	-
CASSGYGTGVYGYTF	TRBV28	TRBJ1-2
CASSPSAQMNTEAFF	TRBV7-6	TRBJ1-1
CASSLRPAGGGRNEQYF	TRBV7-8	TRBJ2-7
CASSPGGSNQPQHF	TRBV5-1	TRBJ1-5
CASSFRGSSSYEQYF	TRBV5-5	TRBJ2-7
CASRTGGDEKLFF	TRBV28	TRBJ1-4
CASSGSGTHTSGANVLTF	TRBV7-3	TRBJ2-6
CASRQRDTSGTEAFF	TRBV19	TRBJ1-1
CSARVQGEGDTQYF	TRBV20-1	TRBJ2-3
CASKDSRNEKLFF	TRBV12-3/TRBV12-4	TRBJ1-4
CASSHRRDGEAFF	TRBV14	TRBJ1-1
CASSLVLTHLDNEQYF	TRBV7-4	-
CASSRGQGVTEAFF	TRBV25-1	TRBJ1-1
CSATGGRGTYEQYF	TRBV29-1	-
CASSQIPGQGSSSYNEQYF	TRBV7-3	-
CASSSLQGYNEQFF	TRBV7-4	-
CASSDGSYEQYF	TRBV6-1	-
CASSYSMKVEQFF	TRBV6-2/TRBV6-3	-
CASIREWREQYF	TRBV19	-